What follows are 21 T cell receptor beta chains derived from one specimen sequenced in a study of cytomegalovirus exposure and HLA in healthy donors. The PCR made use of 60 Vbeta and 13 Jbeta primers. Clones were read by immunoSEQ multiplex PCR, and TCRdb kept only the in-frame ones, dropping some. This sample has 100,000 to 120,000 clones, with 65% to 85% found just once. The sample taken for sequencing was PBMCs. The receptors derive from a man between 18 and 29 years old in good health and CMV-seronegative.

This chain connects TRBV5-4 to TRBJ1-1; 9 nucleotides line up with TRBD1. V lost 3 bases to trimming and J lost 1 base; unmatched junction nucleotides: 7. Looked up from germline, CDR1 is SGHNT and CDR2 is YYREEE (reference sequence). CDR3 length: 16 amino acids. CDR3 bases: TGTGCCAGCAGCTATAACAGGGGGCAAGGGAACACTGAAGCTTTCTTT. Amino acids: CASSYNRGQGNTEAFF.

This chain joins TRBV7-2 and TRBJ1-1; D not resolved. The germline gives CDR1 SGHTA, CDR2 FQGNSA. V dropped 5 bases and J dropped 2 bases, with 9 bases sitting between them. The CDR3 sequence is 13 residues long. In DNA, the CDR3 is TGTGCCAGCAGCGTTCAGAAAAACACTGAAGCTTTCTTT. Amino acid sequence: CASSVQKNTEAFF.

The chain links TRBV11-2 to TRBJ2-1, with D perhaps matching TRBD1 (6 bases). This CDR3 has 14 residues. Germline V gene lookup returns CDR1 SGHAT and CDR2 FQNNGV. Trimming took off 5 bases at V and 0 bases at J, with 8 bases between the two ends. The CDR3 coding sequence is TGTGCCAGCAGCAGGACAGACTCCTACAATGAGCAGTTCTTC. Translated: CASSRTDSYNEQFF.

CDR3 sequence: CASSPGVVASYEQYF. The CDR3 bases are TGTGCCAGCAGCCCTGGAGTTGTCGCCTCCTACGAGCAGTACTTC. The V call is TRBV7-6, the J call TRBJ2-7; no clear D. The germline V gene has CDR1 SGHVS and CDR2 FNYEAQ. The CDR3 totals 15 residues. Trimming took 5 bases from V and 0 from J, leaving 14 bases between them.

The chain is built from TRBV19 and TRBJ2-3, with D perhaps TRBD1 (5 bases). Trimming removed 4 bases at V and 8 bases at J, with 13 bases between. Per the germline V gene, CDR1 is LNHDA and CDR2 is SQIVND (reference sequence). The CDR3 totals 13 residues. Here the CDR3 DNA reads TGTGCCAGTAGTACCACAGGCGTTGGTACGCAGTATTTT. Amino acids: CASSTTGVGTQYF.

This clone was seen just once. At the DNA level, this CDR3 is encoded by other sequences in the same sample as well. The chain employs TRBV6-4 and TRBJ2-3; D perhaps matches TRBD1 (7 bases). Trimming removed 3 bases from V and 2 bases from J, with 12 bases in between. The CDR3 has 15 amino acids. Germline V lookup: CDR1 MRHNA, CDR2 SNTAGT. CDR3 sequence reads: CASSEGGGNTDTQYF. The CDR3 DNA reads TGTGCCAGCAGTGAAGGGGGCGGGAACACAGATACGCAGTATTTT.

The DNA for the CDR3 is TGTGCCACCAGCAGAGATTTGGACAGGGAAGCTTTCTTT. This gives the protein CATSRDLDREAFF. The chain joins TRBV15 to TRBJ1-1; 7 nucleotides align to TRBD1. Trimming removed 0 bases from V and 8 bases from J; junction bases left unmatched: 3. Germline V CDR1 and CDR2: LNHNV, YYDKDF (reference sequence). The CDR3 runs 13 residues. The full variable domain, its missing parts supplied by reference TRBV15 and TRBJ1-1, is DAMVIQNPRYQVTQFGKPVTLSCSQTLNHNVMYWYQQKSSQAPKLLFHYYDKDFNNEADTPDNFQSRRPNTSFCFLDIRSPGLGDTAMYLCATSRDLDREAFFGQGTRLTVV.

The CDR3 nucleotides are TGTGCCAGCAGTGAAGGGAGCGTCTCCTACAATGAGCAGTTCTTC. It translates to CASSEGSVSYNEQFF. V usage is TRBV6-1 and J usage is TRBJ2-1; D is ambiguous. This CDR3 is built from 15 residues. The germline V and J ends were trimmed by 1 base and 0 bases, with 7 bases remaining between them. Germline CDR1 reads MNHNS; CDR2 reads SASEGT.

The rearrangement uses TRBV25-1 and TRBJ1-2; no reliable D call. Germline CDR1 MGHDK, CDR2 SYGVNS. V shed 7 bases and J shed 3 bases, with 21 bases lying between them. The CDR3 is 16 residues long. The CDR3 region is CASTDASIAGDYGYTF. As DNA, the CDR3 is TGTGCCAGCACCGATGCTAGTATAGCCGGGGACTATGGCTACACCTTC.

The J gene is TRBJ1-6, the V gene TRBV10-3; tentative D call: TRBD1 (5 bases). The germline V and J ends were trimmed by 6 bases and 7 bases, with 10 bases remaining between them. Germline values: CDR1 ENHRY, CDR2 SYGVKD. This CDR3 region has 13 residues. CDR3 region: CAISRADNSPLHF. CDR3 DNA sequence: TGTGCCATCAGCAGGGCCGACAATTCACCCCTCCACTTT.

V and J are TRBV19 and TRBJ1-1; 9 bases agree with TRBD1. The CDR3 covers 15 residues. J was trimmed by 5 bases and V by 6 bases; bases with no gene match: 10. Per the germline V gene, CDR1 is LNHDA and CDR2 is SQIVND (reference sequence). The CDR3 here is CASSRTGGVRTEAFF. DNA for the CDR3: TGTGCCAGTAGCCGTACAGGGGGCGTAAGGACTGAAGCTTTCTTT.

The chain recombines TRBV7-2 with TRBJ2-5, with a weak D call TRBD2 (7 bases). The CDR3 extends over 16 amino acids. Looked up from germline, CDR1 is SGHTA and CDR2 is FQGNSA. The V and J ends lost 4 bases and 4 bases respectively, with 19 bases between them. The CDR3 spells CASSSNKGGDRETQYF. Here the CDR3 DNA reads TGTGCCAGCAGCTCGAATAAGGGGGGGGACCGAGAGACCCAGTACTTC.

The chain is built from TRBV5-1 and TRBJ2-1, with 9 bases fitting TRBD2. The ends lost 4 bases at V and 2 bases at J; junction bases unmatched: 4. The CDR3 has 15 residues. Germline V gene sequence: CDR1 SGHRS, CDR2 YFSETQ. CDR3: CASSEGLATYNEQFF. CDR3 nucleotide sequence: TGCGCCAGCAGCGAGGGACTAGCAACCTACAATGAGCAGTTCTTC.

CDR3 sequence: CASSFIRKVQGAEKLFF. The CDR3, as DNA: TGTGCCAGCAGTTTCATTCGAAAAGTACAGGGTGCTGAAAAACTGTTTTTT. The chain has TRBV27 and TRBJ1-4, with TRBD1 as a possible D gene (6 bases). V was cut by 3 bases and J by 7 bases, with 21 bases left in between. Germline CDR1 MNHEY, CDR2 SMNVEV (reference sequence). The CDR3 contains 17 residues.

Concerning this clone itself: The final CDR3 position lacks the conserved phenylalanine or tryptophan, pointing to a likely read error. The chain uses TRBV5-1 and TRBJ2-7; D remains unclear. Looked up from germline, CDR1 is SGHRS and CDR2 is YFSETQ. CDR3 size: 13 residues. The germline V and J ends were trimmed by 6 bases and 6 bases, with 16 bases remaining between them. In nucleotides, the CDR3 is TGCGCCAGCACCCCTTTGGGGTTTAGCGAGCAGTACCTC. Translated, it gives CASTPLGFSEQYL.

V and J are TRBV27 and TRBJ1-4; a weak D match, TRBD1 (6 bases). Germline assignment: CDR1 MNHEY and CDR2 SMNVEV (reference sequence). Trimming removed 6 bases from V and 8 bases from J, with 16 bases in between. The CDR3 extends over 14 amino acids. The CDR3 reads CASRPTGTLEKLFF. The CDR3 DNA is TGTGCCAGCAGGCCAACCGGGACACTAGAAAAACTGTTTTTT.

For the CDR3, the DNA is TGTGCTAGTGGTTTCTCCCTGAGGCGGGAGCAGAATGAGCAGTTCTTC. Translated: CASGFSLRREQNEQFF. The rearrangement uses TRBV12-5 and TRBJ2-1; 7 bases agree with TRBD2. With V trimmed by 3 bases and J by 7 bases, 12 bases remained unmatched. CDR3 length: 16 residues. CDR1 and CDR2 from the germline V gene are LGHNT and FRNRAP.

The chain carries TRBV27 and TRBJ2-1, with D uncertain. CDR1 and CDR2 (germline): MNHEY, SMNVEV (reference sequence). This CDR3 has 15 amino acids. Trimming pared 4 bases from V and 4 bases from J, leaving 14 bases between. CDR3 bases: TGTGCCAGCAGTTACACCCCGTCCTCGTACAATGAGCAGTTCTTC. This codes for CASSYTPSSYNEQFF.

This rearrangement joins TRBV7-2 to TRBJ2-7, with 9 positions matching TRBD2. The CDR3 totals 12 residues. Germline CDR1 is SGHTA and CDR2 is FQGNSA. Unmatched junction bases numbered 0, after V lost 9 bases and J lost 0 bases. CDR3 sequence reads: CASSGSSYEQYF. CDR3 sequence (DNA): TGTGCCAGTAGCGGGAGCTCCTACGAGCAGTACTTC.

The chain combines TRBV18 with TRBJ1-1; D gene uncertain. Germline assignment: CDR1 KGHSH and CDR2 LQKENI. This CDR3 is 11 amino acids long. Trimming took 4 bases from V and 8 from J, leaving 8 bases between them. CDR3 bases: TGTGCCAGCTCACAAGGCGGGGAAGCTTTCTTT. Protein: CASSQGGEAFF.

The J gene is TRBJ1-1, the V gene TRBV15; D call uncertain. The CDR3 spans 13 residues. Germline V gene sequence: CDR1 LNHNV, CDR2 YYDKDF (reference sequence). Trimming shortened V by 0 bases and J by 6 bases, and 8 bases separated the two germline ends. The CDR3 sequence: CATSRESQAEAFF. In DNA, the CDR3 is TGTGCCACCAGCAGAGAGAGCCAGGCTGAAGCTTTCTTT. Full variable domain (rest looked up from reference TRBV15 and TRBJ1-1): DAMVIQNPRYQVTQFGKPVTLSCSQTLNHNVMYWYQQKSSQAPKLLFHYYDKDFNNEADTPDNFQSRRPNTSFCFLDIRSPGLGDTAMYLCATSRESQAEAFFGQGTRLTVV.